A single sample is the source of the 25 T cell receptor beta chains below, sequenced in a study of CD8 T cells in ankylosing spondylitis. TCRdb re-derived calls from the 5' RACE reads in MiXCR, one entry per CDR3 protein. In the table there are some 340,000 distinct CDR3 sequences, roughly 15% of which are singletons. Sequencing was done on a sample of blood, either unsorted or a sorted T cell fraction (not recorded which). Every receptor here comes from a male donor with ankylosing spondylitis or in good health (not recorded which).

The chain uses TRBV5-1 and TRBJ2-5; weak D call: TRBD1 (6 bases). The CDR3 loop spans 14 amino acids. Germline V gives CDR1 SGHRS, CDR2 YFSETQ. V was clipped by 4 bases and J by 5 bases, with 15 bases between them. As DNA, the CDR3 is TGCGCCAGCAGCCAACAGGGCCCGGGGGAGACCCAGTACTTC. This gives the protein CASSQQGPGETQYF.

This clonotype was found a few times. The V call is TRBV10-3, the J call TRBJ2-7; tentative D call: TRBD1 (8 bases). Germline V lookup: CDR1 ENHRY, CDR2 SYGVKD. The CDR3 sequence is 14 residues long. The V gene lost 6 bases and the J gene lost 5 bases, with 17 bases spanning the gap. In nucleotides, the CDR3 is TGTGCCATCAGAGCGGGACAGGCAAAGGACGAGCAGTACTTC. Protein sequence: CAIRAGQAKDEQYF.

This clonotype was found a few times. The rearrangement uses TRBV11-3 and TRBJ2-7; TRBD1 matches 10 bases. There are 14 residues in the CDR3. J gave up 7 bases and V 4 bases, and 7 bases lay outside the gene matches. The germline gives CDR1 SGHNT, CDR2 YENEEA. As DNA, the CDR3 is TGTGCCAGCAGCTCAACGGGACAGGGGCGTGAGCAGTACTTC. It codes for CASSSTGQGREQYF.

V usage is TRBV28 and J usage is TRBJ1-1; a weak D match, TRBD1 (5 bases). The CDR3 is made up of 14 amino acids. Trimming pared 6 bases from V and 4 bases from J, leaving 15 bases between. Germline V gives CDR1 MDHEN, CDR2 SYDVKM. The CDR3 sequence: CASSWGGPGTEAFF. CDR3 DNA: TGTGCCAGCAGCTGGGGGGGACCGGGCACTGAAGCTTTCTTT.

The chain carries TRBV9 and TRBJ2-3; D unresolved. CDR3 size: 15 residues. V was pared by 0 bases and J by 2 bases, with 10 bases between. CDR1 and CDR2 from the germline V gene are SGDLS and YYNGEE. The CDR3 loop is CASSVGHYLTDTQYF. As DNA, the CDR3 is TGTGCCAGCAGCGTAGGGCATTACCTCACAGATACGCAGTATTTT.

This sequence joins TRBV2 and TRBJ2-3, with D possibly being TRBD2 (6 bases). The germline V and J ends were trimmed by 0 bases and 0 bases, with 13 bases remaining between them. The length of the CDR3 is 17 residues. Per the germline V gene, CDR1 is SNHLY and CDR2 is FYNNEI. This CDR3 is CASSEAKVAASTDTQYF. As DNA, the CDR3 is TGTGCCAGCAGTGAAGCGAAGGTAGCGGCAAGCACAGATACGCAGTATTTT.

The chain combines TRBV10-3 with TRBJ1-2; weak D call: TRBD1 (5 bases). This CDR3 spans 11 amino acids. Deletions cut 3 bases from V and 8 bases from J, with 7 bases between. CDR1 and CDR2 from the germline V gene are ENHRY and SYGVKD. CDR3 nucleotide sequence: TGTGCCATCAGTGACCGGGACGGCTACACCTTC. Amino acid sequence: CAISDRDGYTF.

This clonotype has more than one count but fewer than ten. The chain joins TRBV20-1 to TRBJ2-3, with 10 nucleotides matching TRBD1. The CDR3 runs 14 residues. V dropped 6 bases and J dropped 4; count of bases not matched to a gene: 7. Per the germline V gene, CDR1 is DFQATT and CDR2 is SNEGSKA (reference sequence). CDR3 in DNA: TGCAGTGCCACCGGGACAGGGGTGGCAGATACGCAGTATTTT. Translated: CSATGTGVADTQYF.

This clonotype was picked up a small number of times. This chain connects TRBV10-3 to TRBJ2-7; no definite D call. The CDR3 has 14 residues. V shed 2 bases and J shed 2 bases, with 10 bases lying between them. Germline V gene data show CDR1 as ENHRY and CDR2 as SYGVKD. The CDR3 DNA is TGTGCCATCAGTGAGGCTCTAGGCCCCTACGAGCAGTACTTC. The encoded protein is CAISEALGPYEQYF.

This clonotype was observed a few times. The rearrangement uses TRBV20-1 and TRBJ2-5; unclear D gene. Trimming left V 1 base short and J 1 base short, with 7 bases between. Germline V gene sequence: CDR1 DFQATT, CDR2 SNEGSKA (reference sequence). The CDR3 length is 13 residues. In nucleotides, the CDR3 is TGCAGTGCTAGAGGCCCGATCCAAGAGACCCAGTACTTC. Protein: CSARGPIQETQYF.

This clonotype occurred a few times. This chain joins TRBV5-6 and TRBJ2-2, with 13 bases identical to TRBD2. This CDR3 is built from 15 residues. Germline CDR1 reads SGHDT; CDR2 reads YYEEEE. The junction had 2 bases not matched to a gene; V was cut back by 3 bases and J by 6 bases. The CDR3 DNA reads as TGTGCCAGCAGCTGGACTAGCGGGAGTCCCGGGGAGCTGTTTTTT. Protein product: CASSWTSGSPGELFF. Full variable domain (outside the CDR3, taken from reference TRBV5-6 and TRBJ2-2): DAGVTQSPTHLIKTRGQQVTLRCSPKSGHDTVSWYQQALGQGPQFIFQYYEEEERQRGNFPDRFSGHQFPNYSSELNVNALLLGDSALYLCASSWTSGSPGELFFGEGSRLTVL.

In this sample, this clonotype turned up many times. The CDR3 protein is CASSSGSTRDTQYF. The CDR3 nucleotides read TGTGCCAGCAGTTCCGGCTCAACGCGGGATACGCAGTATTTT. V gene TRBV12-3 or TRBV12-4 combines with J gene TRBJ2-3; D gene uncertain. The CDR3 is made up of 14 amino acids. Trimming left V 4 bases short and J 6 bases short, with 14 bases between.

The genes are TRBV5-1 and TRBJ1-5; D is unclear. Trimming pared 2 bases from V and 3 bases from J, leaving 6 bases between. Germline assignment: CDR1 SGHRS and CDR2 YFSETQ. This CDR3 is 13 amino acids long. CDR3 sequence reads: CASSLEHNQPQHF. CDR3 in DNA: TGCGCCAGCAGCTTAGAACACAATCAGCCCCAGCATTTT.

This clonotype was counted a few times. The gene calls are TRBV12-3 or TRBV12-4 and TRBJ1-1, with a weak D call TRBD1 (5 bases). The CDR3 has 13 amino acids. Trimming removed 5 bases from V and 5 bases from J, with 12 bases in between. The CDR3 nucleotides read TGTGCCAGCAGTATCAGGGCACCAACTGAAGCTTTCTTT. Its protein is CASSIRAPTEAFF.

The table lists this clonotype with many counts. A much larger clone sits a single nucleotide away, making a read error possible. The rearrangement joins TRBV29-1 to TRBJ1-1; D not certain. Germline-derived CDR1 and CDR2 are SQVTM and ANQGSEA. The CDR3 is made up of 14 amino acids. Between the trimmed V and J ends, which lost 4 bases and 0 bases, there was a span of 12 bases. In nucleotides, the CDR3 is TGCAGCGTTGTCACAGAGCTTATGAACACTGAAGCTTTCTTT. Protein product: CSVVTELMNTEAFF. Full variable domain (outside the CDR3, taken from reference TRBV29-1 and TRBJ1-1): SAVISQKPSRDICQRGTSLTIQCQVDSQVTMMFWYRQQPGQSLTLIATANQGSEATYESGFVIDKFPISRPNLTFSTLTVSNMSPEDSSIYLCSVVTELMNTEAFFGQGTRLTVV.

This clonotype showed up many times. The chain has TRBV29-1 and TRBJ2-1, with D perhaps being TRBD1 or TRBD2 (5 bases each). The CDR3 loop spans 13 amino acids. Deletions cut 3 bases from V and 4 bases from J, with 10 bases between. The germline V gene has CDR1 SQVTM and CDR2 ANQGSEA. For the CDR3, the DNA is TGCAGCGTTGACCGGGGCCAATACAATGAGCAGTTCTTC. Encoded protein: CSVDRGQYNEQFF.

The CDR3 region is CASSLSRGLRDTQYF. The CDR3 DNA reads as TGTGCCAGCAGTTTATCGCGCGGATTAAGGGATACGCAGTATTTT. The chain has TRBV27 and TRBJ2-3, with D hard to call. This CDR3 is 15 amino acids long. V was shortened by 0 bases and J by 6 bases, with 13 bases between the two germline ends. The germline V gene encodes CDR1 MNHEY and CDR2 SMNVEV (reference sequence).

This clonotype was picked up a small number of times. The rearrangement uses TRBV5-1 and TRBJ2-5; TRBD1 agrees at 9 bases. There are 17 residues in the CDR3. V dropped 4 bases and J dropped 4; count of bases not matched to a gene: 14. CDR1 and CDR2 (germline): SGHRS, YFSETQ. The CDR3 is CASSRTGQGRVSETQYF. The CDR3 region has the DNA TGCGCCAGCAGCCGTACCGGACAGGGGAGGGTGTCAGAGACCCAGTACTTC.

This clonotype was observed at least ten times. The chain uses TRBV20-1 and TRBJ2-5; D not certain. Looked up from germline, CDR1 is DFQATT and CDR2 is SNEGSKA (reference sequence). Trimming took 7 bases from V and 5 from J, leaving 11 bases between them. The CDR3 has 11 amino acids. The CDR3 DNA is TGCAGTGGAGGATTCCCGGAGACCCAGTACTTC. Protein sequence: CSGGFPETQYF.

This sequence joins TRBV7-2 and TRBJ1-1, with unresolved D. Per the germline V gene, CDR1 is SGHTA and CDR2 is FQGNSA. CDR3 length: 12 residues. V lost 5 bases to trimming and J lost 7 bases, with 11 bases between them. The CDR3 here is CASSRQDHEAFF. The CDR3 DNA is TGTGCCAGCAGCCGACAAGACCATGAAGCTTTCTTT.

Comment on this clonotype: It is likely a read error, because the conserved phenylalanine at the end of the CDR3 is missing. The CDR3 nucleotides are TGTGCCATCAGAGCCGACAGATTCTCCTACAATGAGCAGTTCATC. It translates to CAIRADRFSYNEQFI. The gene calls are TRBV10-3 and TRBJ2-1, with D perhaps matching TRBD1 (5 bases). V was clipped by 6 bases and J by 0 bases, with 12 bases between them. The CDR3 spans 15 residues. Per the germline V gene, CDR1 is ENHRY and CDR2 is SYGVKD.

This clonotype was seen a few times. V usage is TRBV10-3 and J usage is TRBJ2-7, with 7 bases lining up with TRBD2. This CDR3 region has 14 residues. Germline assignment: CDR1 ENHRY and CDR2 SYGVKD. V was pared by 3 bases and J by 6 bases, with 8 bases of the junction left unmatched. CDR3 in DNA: TGTGCCATCAGTGATGTGGGAGGGTACCCCGAGCAGTACTTC. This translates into CAISDVGGYPEQYF.

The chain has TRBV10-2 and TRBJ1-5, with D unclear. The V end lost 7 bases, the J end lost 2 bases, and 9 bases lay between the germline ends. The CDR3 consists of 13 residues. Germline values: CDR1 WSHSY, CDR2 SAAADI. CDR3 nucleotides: TGCGCCAGCACCCTACCAGGCAATCAGCCCCAGCATTTT. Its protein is CASTLPGNQPQHF.

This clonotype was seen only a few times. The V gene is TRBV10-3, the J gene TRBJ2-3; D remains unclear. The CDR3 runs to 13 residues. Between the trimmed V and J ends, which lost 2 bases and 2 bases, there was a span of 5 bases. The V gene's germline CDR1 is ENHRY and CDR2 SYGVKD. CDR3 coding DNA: TGTGCCATCAGTGAGCGGACCACAGATACGCAGTATTTT. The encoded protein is CAISERTTDTQYF.

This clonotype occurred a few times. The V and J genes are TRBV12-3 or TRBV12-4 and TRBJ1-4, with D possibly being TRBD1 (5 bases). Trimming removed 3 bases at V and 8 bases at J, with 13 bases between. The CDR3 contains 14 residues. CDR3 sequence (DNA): TGTGCCAGCAGTTTGGGGGGATATGGAGAAAAACTGTTTTTT. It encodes CASSLGGYGEKLFF.